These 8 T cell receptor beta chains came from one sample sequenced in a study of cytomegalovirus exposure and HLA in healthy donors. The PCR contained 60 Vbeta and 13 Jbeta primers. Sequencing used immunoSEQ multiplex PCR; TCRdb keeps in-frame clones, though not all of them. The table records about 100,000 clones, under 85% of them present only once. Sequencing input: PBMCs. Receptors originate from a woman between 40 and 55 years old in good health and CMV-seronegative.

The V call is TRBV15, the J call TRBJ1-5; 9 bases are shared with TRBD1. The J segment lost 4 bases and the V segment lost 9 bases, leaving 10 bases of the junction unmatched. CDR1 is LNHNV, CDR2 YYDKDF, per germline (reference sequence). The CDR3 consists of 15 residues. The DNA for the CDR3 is TGTGCCACAGGCCAAATAGGACAGGGGAATCAGCCCCAGCATTTT. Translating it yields CATGQIGQGNQPQHF.

The CDR3 reads CASSFLNQPQHF. CDR3 bases: TGTGCCAGCAGTTTTCTAAATCAGCCCCAGCATTTT. The chain is built from TRBV27 and TRBJ1-5; D uncertain. The CDR3 is 12 amino acids. The V and J ends lost 3 bases and 4 bases respectively, with 4 bases between them. Germline V gene lookup returns CDR1 MNHEY and CDR2 SMNVEV (reference sequence).

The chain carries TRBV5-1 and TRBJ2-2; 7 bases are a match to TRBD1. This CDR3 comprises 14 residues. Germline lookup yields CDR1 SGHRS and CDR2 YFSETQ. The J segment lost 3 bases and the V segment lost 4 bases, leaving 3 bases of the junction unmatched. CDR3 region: CASSLGQHTGELFF. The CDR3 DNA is TGCGCCAGCAGCCTGGGACAGCACACCGGGGAGCTGTTTTTT.

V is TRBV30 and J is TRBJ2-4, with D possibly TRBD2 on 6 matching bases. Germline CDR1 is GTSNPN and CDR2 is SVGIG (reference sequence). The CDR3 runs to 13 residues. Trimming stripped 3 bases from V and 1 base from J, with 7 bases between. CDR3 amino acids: CAWSAGAKNIQYF. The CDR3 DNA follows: TGTGCCTGGAGCGCGGGGGCCAAAAACATTCAGTACTTC.

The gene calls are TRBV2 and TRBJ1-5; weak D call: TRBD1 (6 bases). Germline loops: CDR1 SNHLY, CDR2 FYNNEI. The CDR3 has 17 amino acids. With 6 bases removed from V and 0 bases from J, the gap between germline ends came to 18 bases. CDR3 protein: CASRGQYGSHSNQPQHF. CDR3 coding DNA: TGTGCCAGCAGAGGACAGTATGGATCACATAGCAATCAGCCCCAGCATTTT.

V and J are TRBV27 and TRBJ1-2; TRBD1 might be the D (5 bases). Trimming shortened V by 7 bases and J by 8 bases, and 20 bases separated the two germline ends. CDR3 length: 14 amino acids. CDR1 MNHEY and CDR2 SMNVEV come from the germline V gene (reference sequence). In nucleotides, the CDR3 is TGTGCCAGCACCACCGTACGGGAGGGGTTGGGCTACACCTTC. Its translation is CASTTVREGLGYTF.

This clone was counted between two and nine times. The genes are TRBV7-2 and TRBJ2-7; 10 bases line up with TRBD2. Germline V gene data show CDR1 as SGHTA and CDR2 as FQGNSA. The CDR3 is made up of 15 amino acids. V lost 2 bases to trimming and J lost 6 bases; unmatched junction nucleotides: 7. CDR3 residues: CASSLSSSGRAEQYF. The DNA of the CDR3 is TGTGCCAGCAGCTTATCATCCAGCGGGAGGGCCGAGCAGTACTTC.

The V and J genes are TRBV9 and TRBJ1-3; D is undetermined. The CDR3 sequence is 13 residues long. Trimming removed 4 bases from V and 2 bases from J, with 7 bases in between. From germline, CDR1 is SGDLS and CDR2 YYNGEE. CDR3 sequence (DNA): TGTGCCAGCAGCTCGGGGACTGGAAACACCATATATTTT. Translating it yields CASSSGTGNTIYF. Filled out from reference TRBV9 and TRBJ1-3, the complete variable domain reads DSGVTQTPKHLITATGQRVTLRCSPRSGDLSVYWYQQSLDQGLQFLIQYYNGEERAKGNILERFSAQQFPDLHSELNLSSLELGDSALYFCASSSGTGNTIYFGEGSWLTVV.